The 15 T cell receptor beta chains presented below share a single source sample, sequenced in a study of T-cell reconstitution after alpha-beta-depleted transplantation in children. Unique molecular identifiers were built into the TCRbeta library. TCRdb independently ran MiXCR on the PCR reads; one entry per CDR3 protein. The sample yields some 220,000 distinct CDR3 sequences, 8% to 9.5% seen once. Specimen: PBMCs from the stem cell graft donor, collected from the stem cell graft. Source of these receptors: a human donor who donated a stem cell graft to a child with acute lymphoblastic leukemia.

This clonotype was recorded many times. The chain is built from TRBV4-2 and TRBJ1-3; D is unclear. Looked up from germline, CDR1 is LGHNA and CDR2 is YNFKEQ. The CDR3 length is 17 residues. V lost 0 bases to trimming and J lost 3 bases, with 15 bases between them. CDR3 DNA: TGTGCCAGCAGCCAAGATCTCGCCTTCACTGGTGGAAACACCATATATTTT. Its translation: CASSQDLAFTGGNTIYF.

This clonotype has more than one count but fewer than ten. CDR3 in DNA: TGTGCCACCAGTGATTTGCGAGGACAGGGACATGGCACCGGGGAGCTGTTTTTT. Protein: CATSDLRGQGHGTGELFF. The chain is built from TRBV24-1 and TRBJ2-2, with 8 bases aligning to TRBD1. With 0 bases clipped from V and 4 bases from J, the junction kept 9 bases outside the gene matches. The CDR3 runs 18 residues. Per the germline V gene, CDR1 is KGHDR and CDR2 is SFDVKD.

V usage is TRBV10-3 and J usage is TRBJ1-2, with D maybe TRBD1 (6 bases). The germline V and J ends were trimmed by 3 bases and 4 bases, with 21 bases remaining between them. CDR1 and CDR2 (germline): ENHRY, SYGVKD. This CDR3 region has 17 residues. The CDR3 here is CAISDFPGEDRRYGYTF. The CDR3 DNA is TGTGCCATCAGTGATTTCCCAGGGGAGGATCGACGCTATGGCTACACCTTC.

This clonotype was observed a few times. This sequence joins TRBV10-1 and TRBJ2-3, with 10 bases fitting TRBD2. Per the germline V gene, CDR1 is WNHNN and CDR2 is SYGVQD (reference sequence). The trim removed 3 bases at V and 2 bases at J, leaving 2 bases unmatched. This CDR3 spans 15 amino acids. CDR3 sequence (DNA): TGCGCCAGCAGTGACCTAGCGGGGGACACAGATACGCAGTATTTT. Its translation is CASSDLAGDTDTQYF.

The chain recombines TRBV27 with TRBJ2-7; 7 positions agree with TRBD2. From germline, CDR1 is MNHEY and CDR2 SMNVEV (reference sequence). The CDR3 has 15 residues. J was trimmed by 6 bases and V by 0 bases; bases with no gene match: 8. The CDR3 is CASSLSQRSGGEQYF. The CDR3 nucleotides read TGTGCCAGCAGTTTATCTCAACGGTCGGGGGGCGAGCAGTACTTC.

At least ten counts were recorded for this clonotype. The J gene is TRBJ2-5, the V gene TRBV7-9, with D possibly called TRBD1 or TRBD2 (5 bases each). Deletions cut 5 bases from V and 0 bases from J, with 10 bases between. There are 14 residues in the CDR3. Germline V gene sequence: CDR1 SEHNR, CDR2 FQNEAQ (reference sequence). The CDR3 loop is CASSVGTNQETQYF. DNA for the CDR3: TGTGCCAGCAGCGTTGGGACCAACCAAGAGACCCAGTACTTC.

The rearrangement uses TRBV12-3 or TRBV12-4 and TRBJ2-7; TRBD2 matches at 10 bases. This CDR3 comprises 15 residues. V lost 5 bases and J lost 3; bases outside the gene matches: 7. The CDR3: CASSLLAGNLYEQYF. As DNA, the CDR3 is TGTGCCAGCAGTCTACTAGCGGGGAACCTCTACGAGCAGTACTTC.

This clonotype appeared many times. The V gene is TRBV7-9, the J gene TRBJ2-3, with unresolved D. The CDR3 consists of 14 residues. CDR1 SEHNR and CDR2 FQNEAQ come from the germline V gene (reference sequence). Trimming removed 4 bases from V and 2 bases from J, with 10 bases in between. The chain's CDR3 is CASSSPMSTDTQYF. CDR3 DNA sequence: TGTGCCAGCAGCTCTCCTATGTCCACAGATACGCAGTATTTT.

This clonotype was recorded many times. CDR3 loop: CASSLQYNEQFF. CDR3 sequence (DNA): TGCGCCAGCAGCTTACAGTACAATGAGCAGTTCTTC. The chain couples TRBV5-1 to TRBJ2-1; unclear D gene. The CDR3 loop spans 12 amino acids. V gave up 2 bases and J gave up 4 bases, with 4 bases separating them. The germline CDR1 and CDR2 sequences are SGHRS and YFSETQ. The whole variable domain, filled in from reference TRBV5-1 and TRBJ2-1, reads KAGVTQTPRYLIKTRGQQVTLSCSPISGHRSVSWYQQTPGQGLQFLFEYFSETQRNKGNFPGRFSGRQFSNSRSEMNVSTLELGDSALYLCASSLQYNEQFFGPGTRLTVL.

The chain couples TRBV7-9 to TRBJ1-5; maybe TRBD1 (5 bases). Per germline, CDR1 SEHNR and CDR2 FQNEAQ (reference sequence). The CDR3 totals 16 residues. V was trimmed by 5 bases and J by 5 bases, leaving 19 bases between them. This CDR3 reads CASSGPGEGSDQPQHF. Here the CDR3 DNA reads TGTGCCAGCAGCGGACCGGGCGAGGGGTCGGATCAGCCCCAGCATTTT.

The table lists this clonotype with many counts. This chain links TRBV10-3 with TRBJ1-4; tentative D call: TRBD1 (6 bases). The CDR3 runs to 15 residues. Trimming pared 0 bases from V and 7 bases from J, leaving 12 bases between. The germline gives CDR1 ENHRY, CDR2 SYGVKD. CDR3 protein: CAISESTGSGEKLFF. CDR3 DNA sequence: TGTGCCATCAGTGAGTCAACAGGGTCGGGTGAAAAACTGTTTTTT.

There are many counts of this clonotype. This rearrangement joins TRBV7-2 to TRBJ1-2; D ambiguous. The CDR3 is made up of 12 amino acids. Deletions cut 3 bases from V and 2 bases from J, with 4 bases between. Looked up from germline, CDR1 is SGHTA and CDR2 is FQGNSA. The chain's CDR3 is CASSFENYGYTF. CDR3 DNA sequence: TGTGCCAGCAGCTTCGAAAACTATGGCTACACCTTC.

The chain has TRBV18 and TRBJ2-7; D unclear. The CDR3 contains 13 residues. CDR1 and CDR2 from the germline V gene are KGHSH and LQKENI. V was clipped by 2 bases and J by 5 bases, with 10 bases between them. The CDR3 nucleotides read TGTGCCAGCTCACCAGATGCCGACCACGAGCAGTACTTC. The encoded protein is CASSPDADHEQYF.

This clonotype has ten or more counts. CDR3 nucleotide sequence: TGTGCCAGCAGTTCGACAGGGCCGGCAGGGACCCAGTACTTC. This translates into CASSSTGPAGTQYF. The chain is built from TRBV12-3 or TRBV12-4 and TRBJ2-5, with TRBD1 matching over 7 bases. Unmatched junction bases numbered 9, after V lost 4 bases and J lost 7 bases. The CDR3 spans 14 residues.

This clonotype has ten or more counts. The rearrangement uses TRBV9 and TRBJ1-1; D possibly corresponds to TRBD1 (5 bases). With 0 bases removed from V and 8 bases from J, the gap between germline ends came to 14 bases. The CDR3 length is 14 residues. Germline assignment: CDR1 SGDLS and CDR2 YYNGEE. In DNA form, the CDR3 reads TGTGCCAGCAGCGTAGGAGGGGATGTAGGAGAAGCTTTCTTT. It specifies CASSVGGDVGEAFF.